These 18 T cell receptor beta chains share one sample of origin, sequenced in a study of T cells in Graves' hyperthyroidism and ophthalmopathy. What was amplified from RNA transcripts were TCR beta CDR3 regions. The HTBI primer set was used in a first-round RT-PCR of the TCR CDR3. MiXCR, run by TCRdb on the multiplex PCR reads, gives a single entry per CDR3 protein. The profile shows hundreds of thousands of distinct CDR3 sequences, approximately 40% of them singletons. Material for sequencing was blood. The receptors derive from a man aged 18-30 years with Graves' hyperthyroidism.

This clonotype was seen more than once but under ten times. The chain joins TRBV7-8 to TRBJ2-7, with a weak D call TRBD2 (5 bases). This CDR3 is built from 16 residues. V was clipped by 1 base and J by 0 bases, with 13 bases between them. Germline V gene lookup returns CDR1 SGHVS and CDR2 FQNEAQ. In nucleotides, the CDR3 is TGTGCCAGCAGCTTAGGAGGGCCACCCGGCTCCTACGAGCAGTACTTC. This sequence encodes CASSLGGPPGSYEQYF.

Ten or more counts support this clonotype. This chain uses TRBV5-1 with TRBJ2-7; 13 bases line up with TRBD2. This CDR3 is built from 14 residues. The germline gives CDR1 SGHRS, CDR2 YFSETQ. V trimming: 4 bases; J trimming: 5 bases; junction bases outside the gene matches: 3. For the CDR3, the DNA is TGCGCCAGCAGCCCCGGGACTAGCGGGAACGAGCAGTACTTC. It encodes CASSPGTSGNEQYF.

V and J are TRBV5-1 and TRBJ1-1; D call uncertain. Germline CDR1 SGHRS, CDR2 YFSETQ. The CDR3 has 13 residues. With 1 base removed from V and 3 bases from J, the gap between germline ends came to 7 bases. The CDR3: CASSLRAYTEAFF. In DNA, the CDR3 is TGCGCCAGCAGCTTGAGGGCCTACACTGAAGCTTTCTTT.

This clonotype was recorded only once. The chain is built from TRBV9 and TRBJ2-2; 8 nucleotides match TRBD2. Per germline, CDR1 SGDLS and CDR2 YYNGEE. The CDR3 spans 14 residues. The CDR3 loop reads CAAVAGIPPGELFF. The CDR3 region has the DNA TGTGCGGCTGTAGCGGGGATCCCCCCCGGGGAGCTGTTTTTT. The full variable domain, completed using reference TRBV9 and TRBJ2-2, is DSGVTQTPKHLITATGQRVTLRCSPRSGDLSVYWYQQSLDQGLQFLIQYYNGEERAKGNILERFSAQQFPDLHSELNLSSLELGDSALYFCAAVAGIPPGELFFGEGSRLTVL.

The CDR3 DNA is TGTGCCAGCAACCCCCCTGCGAGACAAGAGACCCAGTACTTC. Its translation is CASNPPARQETQYF. The rearrangement joins TRBV6-1 to TRBJ2-5; D ambiguous. Germline loops: CDR1 MNHNS, CDR2 SASEGT. V shed 7 bases and J shed 2 bases, with 14 bases lying between them. CDR3 length: 14 amino acids.

This clonotype occurred a few times. The chain is built from TRBV20-1 and TRBJ2-5, with a possible D match to TRBD1 (5 bases). The V gene's germline CDR1 is DFQATT and CDR2 SNEGSKA (reference sequence). This CDR3 has 15 amino acids. V lost 0 bases and J lost 0, with 11 bases in between. The CDR3 region is CSARESRAYQETQYF. The DNA for the CDR3 is TGCAGTGCTAGAGAATCCAGGGCGTACCAAGAGACCCAGTACTTC.

This chain joins TRBV29-1 and TRBJ2-7, with TRBD1 matching 8 bases. The CDR3 runs to 13 residues. Germline V lookup: CDR1 SQVTM, CDR2 ANQGSEA. V lost 2 bases and J lost 7; bases outside the gene matches: 7. The CDR3 DNA reads TGCAGCGTTGAAAGAGGGACAGGAAGGGAGCAGTACTTC. It yields the protein CSVERGTGREQYF.

This sequence joins TRBV6-5 and TRBJ2-7; 9 nucleotides match TRBD2. The CDR3 is 13 amino acids. After removal of 7 bases from V and 2 bases from J, the junction contained 3 bases not matched to a gene. Per the germline V gene, CDR1 is MNHEY and CDR2 is SVGAGI. The CDR3 protein is CASKAGGPYEQYF. CDR3 DNA sequence: TGTGCCAGCAAAGCGGGAGGCCCCTACGAGCAGTACTTC.

In its sample, this clonotype was seen a few times. The chain joins TRBV7-3 to TRBJ2-2; D is unresolved. V was clipped by 0 bases and J by 4 bases, with 6 bases between them. This CDR3 has 14 residues. Germline CDR1 is SGHTA and CDR2 is FQGTGA. CDR3 nucleotide sequence: TGTGCCAGCAGCTTAACAAGCTCCACCGGGGAGCTGTTTTTT. It codes for CASSLTSSTGELFF. The full variable domain, with the rest looked up from reference TRBV7-3 and TRBJ2-2, is GAGVSQTPSNKVTEKGKYVELRCDPISGHTALYWYRQSLGQGPEFLIYFQGTGAADDSGLPNDRFFAVRPEGSVSTLKIQRTERGDSAVYLCASSLTSSTGELFFGEGSRLTVL.

Concerning this clonotype: This may arise from a read error, as a much more abundant clone is one base away. V gene TRBV9 combines with J gene TRBJ1-6; D remains unclear. CDR1 and CDR2 from the germline V gene are SGDLS and YYNGEE. The CDR3 is made up of 15 amino acids. The CDR3 sequence: CASSVETRTNSPLRF. In nucleotides, the CDR3 is TGTGCCAGCAGCGTAGAAACAAGAACCAATTCACCCCTCCGCTTT.

V usage is TRBV2 and J usage is TRBJ2-7; 8 bases line up with TRBD1. CDR3 size: 14 residues. The V segment lost 7 bases and the J segment 7 bases; nucleotides outside the gene matches: 12. From germline, CDR1 is SNHLY and CDR2 FYNNEI. The CDR3 DNA is TGTGCCAGCACCCGGACAGGGTCGGTCCAGGAGCAGTACTTC. As protein: CASTRTGSVQEQYF.

This clonotype showed up just a few times. The chain is built from TRBV9 and TRBJ2-2; TRBD2 agrees at 11 bases. The germline V gene encodes CDR1 SGDLS and CDR2 YYNGEE. The J segment lost 6 bases and the V segment lost 4 bases, leaving 5 bases of the junction unmatched. The CDR3 length is 15 residues. The chain's CDR3 is CASSFSGGASGELFF. Written as DNA, the CDR3 is TGTGCCAGCAGCTTTAGCGGGGGGGCCTCCGGGGAGCTGTTTTTT. The full variable domain, with the rest looked up from reference TRBV9 and TRBJ2-2, is DSGVTQTPKHLITATGQRVTLRCSPRSGDLSVYWYQQSLDQGLQFLIQYYNGEERAKGNILERFSAQQFPDLHSELNLSSLELGDSALYFCASSFSGGASGELFFGEGSRLTVL.

This clonotype has a count of ten or more. The rearrangement uses TRBV20-1 and TRBJ1-6; D is perhaps TRBD1 (6 bases). Germline V CDR1 and CDR2: DFQATT, SNEGSKA (reference sequence). CDR3 length: 15 amino acids. Trimming removed 5 bases at V and 6 bases at J, with 17 bases between. CDR3 sequence: CSAAGWGGPNSPLHF. CDR3 in DNA: TGCAGTGCTGCAGGGTGGGGGGGGCCTAATTCACCCCTCCACTTT.

The chain uses TRBV11-2 and TRBJ1-5; maybe TRBD1 (6 bases). This CDR3 has 15 residues. Germline V lookup: CDR1 SGHAT, CDR2 FQNNGV. V was clipped by 1 base and J by 2 bases, with 9 bases between them. CDR3 nucleotides: TGTGCCAGCAGCTTAGCACCAGGGGGCAATCAGCCCCAGCATTTT. This codes for CASSLAPGGNQPQHF.

Many counts were recorded for this clonotype. Here the CDR3 reads CAIRSDSGSYEQYF. As DNA, the CDR3 is TGTGCCATCAGATCGGACAGCGGATCCTACGAGCAGTACTTC. The chain carries TRBV10-3 and TRBJ2-7; D might be TRBD1 (6 bases). This CDR3 has 14 residues. Trimming stripped 6 bases from V and 1 base from J, with 13 bases between. The germline V gene has CDR1 ENHRY and CDR2 SYGVKD.

The chain has TRBV6-5 and TRBJ2-7; 8 positions agree with TRBD1. CDR1 MNHEY and CDR2 SVGAGI come from the germline V gene. The CDR3 spans 14 residues. Germline trimming cut 5 bases from V and 2 bases from J; bases unmatched to any gene: 5. CDR3 in DNA: TGTGCCAGCAGTCCGACAGGGGCAACCTACGAGCAGTACTTC. Translated: CASSPTGATYEQYF.

This clonotype turned up a few times. One end of the junction fails to match germline, which may point to a read error. This sequence joins TRBV10-3 and TRBJ2-7; 9 nucleotides line up with TRBD2. This CDR3 contains 15 residues. Germline lookup yields CDR1 ENHRY and CDR2 SYGVKD. CDR3 bases: TGTGCCAGCAGTGAGTCTAGCGGGGTCTCCTACGAGCAGTACTTC. It is translated as CASSESSGVSYEQYF.

The genes are TRBV19 and TRBJ1-1, with D hard to call. The CDR3 extends over 14 amino acids. V dropped 4 bases and J dropped 5 bases, with 14 bases sitting between them. Germline-derived CDR1 and CDR2 are LNHDA and SQIVND (reference sequence). DNA of the CDR3: TGTGCCAGTAGTACCGGACTTTTTAAGACTGAAGCTTTCTTT. It encodes CASSTGLFKTEAFF.